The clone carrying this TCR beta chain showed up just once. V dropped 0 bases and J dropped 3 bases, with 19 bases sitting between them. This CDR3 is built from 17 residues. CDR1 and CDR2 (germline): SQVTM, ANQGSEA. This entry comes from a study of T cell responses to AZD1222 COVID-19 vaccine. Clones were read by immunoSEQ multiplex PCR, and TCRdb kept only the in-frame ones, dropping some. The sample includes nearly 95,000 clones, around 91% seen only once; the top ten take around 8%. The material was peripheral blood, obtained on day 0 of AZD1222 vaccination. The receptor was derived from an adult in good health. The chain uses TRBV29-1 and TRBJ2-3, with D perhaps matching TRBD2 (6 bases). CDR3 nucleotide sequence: TGCAGCGTTGAAGATAATTTCGAGGACTACAGGACAGATACGCAGTATTTT. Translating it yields CSVEDNFEDYRTDTQYF.